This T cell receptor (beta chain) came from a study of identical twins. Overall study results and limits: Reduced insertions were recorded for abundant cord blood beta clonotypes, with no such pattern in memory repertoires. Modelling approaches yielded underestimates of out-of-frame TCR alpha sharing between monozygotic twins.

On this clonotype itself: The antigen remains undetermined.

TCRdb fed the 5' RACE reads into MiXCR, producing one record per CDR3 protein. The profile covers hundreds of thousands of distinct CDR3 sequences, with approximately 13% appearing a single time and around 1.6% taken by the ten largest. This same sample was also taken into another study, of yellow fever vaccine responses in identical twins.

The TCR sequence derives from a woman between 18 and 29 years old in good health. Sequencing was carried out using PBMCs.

CDR3 DNA sequence: TGTGCCAGCAGCTTGGTGGGACTAGCGGGCGTAGTCTACGAGCAGTACTTC. Translation gives CASSLVGLAGVVYEQYF. The chain carries TRBV5-5 and TRBJ2-7, with 12 bases identical to TRBD2. Germline values: CDR1 SGHKS, CDR2 YYEKEE (reference sequence). This CDR3 comprises 17 residues. The J segment lost 3 bases and the V segment lost 0 bases, leaving 7 bases of the junction unmatched.